This entry concerns a single T cell receptor beta chain. The same CDR3 is also encoded by other DNA sequences in this sample. This sample was included in a study of shared clonotypes between healthy human individuals. CD45RO-negative CD8 cells positively selected for CCR7 made up the naive population, which excluded terminally differentiated effector memory CD45RA+ cells. The protocol was immunoSEQ multiplex PCR, while the TCRdb copy is restricted to in-frame clones and leaves out a portion. The table lists under 700,000 clones, 85% to 95% of them singletons, with around 0.11% in the top ten. The CDR3 runs to 11 residues. Germline values: CDR1 SEHNR, CDR2 FQNEAQ (reference sequence). Trimming removed 5 bases from V and 3 bases from J, with 5 bases in between.

The receptor's source is a woman aged 25 to 39 in good health. This chain joins TRBV7-9 and TRBJ2-7; no reliable D call. The sequenced sample was naive CD8+ T cells sorted from blood. The CDR3 sequence: CASSLSYEQYF. The CDR3 nucleotides are TGTGCCAGCAGCCTCAGCTACGAGCAGTACTTC.